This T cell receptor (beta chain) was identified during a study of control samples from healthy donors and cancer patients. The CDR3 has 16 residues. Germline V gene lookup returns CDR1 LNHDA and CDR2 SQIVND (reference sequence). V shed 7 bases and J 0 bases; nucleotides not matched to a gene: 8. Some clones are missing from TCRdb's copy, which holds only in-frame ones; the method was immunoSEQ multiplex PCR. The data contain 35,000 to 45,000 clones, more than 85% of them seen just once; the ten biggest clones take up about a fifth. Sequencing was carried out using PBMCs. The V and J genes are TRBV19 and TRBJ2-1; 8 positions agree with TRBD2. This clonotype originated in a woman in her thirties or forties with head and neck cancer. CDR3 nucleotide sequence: TGTGCCAGTAACCCCCGGGGGGGAGGCTCCTACAATGAGCAGTTCTTC. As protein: CASNPRGGGSYNEQFF.